These 17 T cell receptor beta chains came from one sample sequenced in a study of blood T cell repertoires in COVID-19. TCRdb's copy holds only in-frame clones and misses some; the assay was immunoSEQ multiplex PCR. The sample holds 150,000 to 200,000 clones, 84% seen once. Sequencing was performed on peripheral blood. These receptors were collected from a woman aged 70 to 79 with COVID-19, enrolled during active disease.

This clone was picked up one time. The V and J genes are TRBV11-2 and TRBJ1-1; D remains unclear. V was shortened by 2 bases and J by 1 base, with 5 bases between the two germline ends. The CDR3 contains 13 residues. The germline gives CDR1 SGHAT, CDR2 FQNNGV. CDR3 DNA sequence: TGTGCCAGCAGCTTATTTCAGAACACTGAAGCTTTCTTT. Protein sequence: CASSLFQNTEAFF.

This clone appeared a few times. This sequence joins TRBV6-5 and TRBJ1-5, with D unresolved. This CDR3 region has 14 residues. V lost 6 bases, J lost 0 bases, and 9 bases lay in between. CDR1 is MNHEY and CDR2 is SVGAGI in the germline V gene. This CDR3 is CASRSPGSNQPQHF. The CDR3 region has the DNA TGTGCCAGCAGGTCCCCAGGTAGCAATCAGCCCCAGCATTTT.

The chain couples TRBV14 to TRBJ1-1; D is uncertain. Germline CDR1 SGHDN, CDR2 FVKESK. This CDR3 is built from 13 residues. The ends were cut back, 1 base at V and 3 bases at J, with 6 bases in the middle. CDR3 loop: CASSQVVDTEAFF. The CDR3 DNA reads as TGTGCCAGCAGCCAAGTCGTAGACACTGAAGCTTTCTTT. Drawing the rest from reference TRBV14 and TRBJ1-1, the complete variable domain is EAGVTQFPSHSVIEKGQTVTLRCDPISGHDNLYWYRRVMGKEIKFLLHFVKESKQDESGMPNNRFLAERTGGTYSTLKVQPAELEDSGVYFCASSQVVDTEAFFGQGTRLTVV.

The chain carries TRBV7-9 and TRBJ2-7, with a tentative D call TRBD1 (5 bases). The CDR3 is 16 residues long. Germline CDR1 reads SEHNR; CDR2 reads FQNEAQ (reference sequence). Deletions cut 5 bases from V and 1 base from J, with 18 bases between. CDR3 nucleotide sequence: TGTGCCAGCAGCGTACAACAGGCTTATGGGTCCTACGAGCAGTACTTC. Its protein product is CASSVQQAYGSYEQYF.

J is TRBJ2-7 and V is TRBV5-1; 11 bases map to TRBD2. After removal of 4 bases from V and 4 bases from J, the junction contained 7 bases not matched to a gene. Per germline, CDR1 SGHRS and CDR2 YFSETQ. This CDR3 is built from 15 residues. Here the CDR3 DNA reads TGCGCCAGCAGCCCAACCGGGACTAGCGGTTACGAGCAGTACTTC. Encoded protein: CASSPTGTSGYEQYF.

This clone was observed a single time. The chain carries TRBV5-4 and TRBJ2-3; D might be TRBD2 (6 bases). This CDR3 region has 13 residues. CDR1 SGHNT and CDR2 YYREEE come from the germline V gene (reference sequence). Trimming shortened V by 10 bases and J by 4 bases, and 16 bases separated the two germline ends. CDR3 in amino acids: CAGSHGGADTQYF. The CDR3 nucleotides are TGTGCCGGGAGCCATGGAGGGGCAGATACGCAGTATTTT.

The chain is built from TRBV7-8 and TRBJ1-5; D ambiguous. V was clipped by 3 bases and J by 5 bases, with 11 bases between them. This CDR3 is 14 amino acids long. Germline CDR1 and CDR2: SGHVS and FQNEAQ. The CDR3 reads CASSFLQWDQPQHF. The CDR3 DNA reads as TGTGCCAGCAGCTTCTTACAGTGGGATCAGCCCCAGCATTTT.

The chain couples TRBV3-1 (or the pseudogene TRBV3-2) to TRBJ1-1; 7 bases are a match to TRBD1. After removal of 4 bases from V and 11 bases from J, the junction contained 7 bases not matched to a gene. Germline loops: CDR1 LGHDT, CDR2 YNNKEL (reference sequence). This CDR3 is built from 12 residues. CDR3 amino acids: CASSPGGSRAFF. In nucleotides, the CDR3 is TGTGCCAGCAGCCCAGGGGGGAGTCGCGCTTTCTTT.

The CDR3, as DNA: TGCGCCAGCATACCGTCTAGCGGGGGTGAGACCCAGTACTTC. It yields the protein CASIPSSGGETQYF. The chain has TRBV10-2 and TRBJ2-5, with 10 bases that match TRBD2. The germline CDR1 and CDR2 sequences are WSHSY and SAAADI. Trimming removed 7 bases from V and 5 bases from J; junction bases left unmatched: 7. CDR3 length: 14 residues.

V is TRBV28 and J is TRBJ2-5, with D possibly TRBD2 on 6 matching bases. The CDR3 has 11 amino acids. With 11 bases removed from V and 6 bases from J, the gap between germline ends came to 13 bases. Germline V gene data show CDR1 as MDHEN and CDR2 as SYDVKM. CDR3 region: CAVWGEKTQYF. CDR3 bases: TGTGCCGTATGGGGGGAAAAGACCCAGTACTTC.

The rearrangement uses TRBV6-6 and TRBJ1-4, with 7 bases identical to TRBD1. This CDR3 is 13 amino acids long. The V gene end was trimmed by 6 bases and the J gene end by 7 bases; junction bases not matched to a gene: 5. Germline V lookup: CDR1 MNHNY, CDR2 SVGAGI (reference sequence). CDR3 in DNA: TGTGCCAGCAGAGACAGGGAAGGTGAAAAACTGTTTTTT. It translates to CASRDREGEKLFF.

The chain links TRBV10-1 to TRBJ2-5; D not certain. Trimming left V 2 bases short and J 5 bases short, with 9 bases between. Germline lookup yields CDR1 WNHNN and CDR2 SYGVQD (reference sequence). The CDR3 spans 13 residues. CDR3 sequence: CASSENLAETQYF. The CDR3 DNA sequence: TGCGCCAGCAGTGAGAATCTTGCGGAGACCCAGTACTTC.

The chain couples TRBV24-1 to TRBJ2-3; 12 bases fit TRBD2. V shed 1 base and J 2 bases; nucleotides not matched to a gene: 3. CDR1 is KGHDR, CDR2 SFDVKD, per germline. This CDR3 comprises 17 residues. In nucleotides, the CDR3 is TGTGCCACCAGTGATTTATCTAGCGGGAGGGCCACAGATACGCAGTATTTT. Translation gives CATSDLSSGRATDTQYF.

The rearrangement uses TRBV6-6 and TRBJ2-2, with 15 positions matching TRBD2. The CDR3 has 19 amino acids. CDR1 is MNHNY and CDR2 is SVGAGI in the germline V gene (reference sequence). V gave up 5 bases and J gave up 2 bases; unmatched junction bases: 9. CDR3 coding DNA: TGTGCCAGCAGTCATTCTCCGGGACTAGCGGGGGGAAACACCGGGGAGCTGTTTTTT. This sequence encodes CASSHSPGLAGGNTGELFF.

Concerning this clone itself: Distinct nucleotide sequences in the sample also encode this CDR3. The chain combines TRBV28 with TRBJ1-2; D is unresolved. The germline gives CDR1 MDHEN, CDR2 SYDVKM. The V and J ends lost 5 bases and 1 base respectively, with 2 bases between them. This CDR3 has 11 amino acids. The CDR3 sequence: CASSLNYGYTF. CDR3 sequence (DNA): TGTGCCAGCAGTCTTAACTATGGCTACACCTTC.

To note about this clone: Since no conserved phenylalanine or tryptophan closes the CDR3, a read error is the likely cause. The DNA is omitted, as the CDR3 cannot be located on it reliably, and the CDR3 follows TCRdb's listing. V is TRBV6-5 and J is TRBJ1-1; the D segment call TRBD1 is taken from the table without a DNA check. Germline assignment: CDR1 MNHEY and CDR2 SVGAGI. 12 amino acids form the CDR3, both terminal residues included. CDR3: CASTWTGIAFVV.

This clone was seen only a few times. This chain uses TRBV3-1 (or the pseudogene TRBV3-2) with TRBJ1-2; D call uncertain. Germline V lookup: CDR1 LGHDT, CDR2 YNNKEL (reference sequence). The CDR3 extends over 12 amino acids. V was trimmed by 1 base and J by 4 bases, leaving 4 bases between them. The CDR3 spells CASSQVGYGYTF. CDR3 nucleotide sequence: TGTGCCAGCAGCCAAGTCGGCTATGGCTACACCTTC.